A single T cell receptor beta chain is shown here with its context. Its antigen remains unknown. The data were obtained in a study of CD8+ T cells in alopecia areata. The wider study: Treated patients received oral tofacitinib, 5 to 10 mg twice daily.

Investigators isolated RNA and reverse transcribed it into cDNA to act as the sequencing template. Profiling relied on immunoSEQ multiplex PCR, and the TCRdb table lists in-frame clones only, not all of them. The sample lists more than 95,000 clones, 58% seen once, with just under 30% in the top ten. Regarding treatment: oral pan-JAK inhibitor, 5-10 mg twice daily. Points from the study as a whole: Both scalp clonality and the expanded CD8+ clones among the top 100 showed a significant decrease with tofacitinib. Mice showed clearer TCR sharing than patients did, a gap that was possibly HLA-related.

Per the germline V gene, CDR1 is LNHNV and CDR2 is YYDKDF (reference sequence). The CDR3 spans 15 residues. The trim removed 3 bases at V and 12 bases at J, leaving 14 bases unmatched. Sequenced here: CD8+ T cells sorted from blood, sampled at week 4, from a patient treated with tofacitinib. This chain joins TRBV15 and TRBJ2-1, with 7 bases fitting TRBD1. This TCR came from a human donor with alopecia areata. The CDR3: CATSSIGQGEDGQFF. The CDR3 bases are TGTGCCACCAGCAGTATAGGCCAGGGGGAAGACGGGCAGTTCTTC.